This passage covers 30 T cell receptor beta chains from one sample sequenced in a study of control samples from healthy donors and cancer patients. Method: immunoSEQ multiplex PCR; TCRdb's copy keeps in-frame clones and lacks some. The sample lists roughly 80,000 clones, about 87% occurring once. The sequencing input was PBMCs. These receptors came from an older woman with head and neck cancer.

CDR3 amino acids: CASRPSSGRFHEQYF. CDR3 sequence (DNA): TGTGCCAGCCGGCCTAGCTCCGGGAGGTTTCACGAGCAGTACTTC. V usage is TRBV27 and J usage is TRBJ2-7; 7 bases map to TRBD2. The V segment lost 8 bases and the J segment 5 bases; nucleotides outside the gene matches: 15. The germline V gene encodes CDR1 MNHEY and CDR2 SMNVEV (reference sequence). The CDR3 runs to 15 residues.

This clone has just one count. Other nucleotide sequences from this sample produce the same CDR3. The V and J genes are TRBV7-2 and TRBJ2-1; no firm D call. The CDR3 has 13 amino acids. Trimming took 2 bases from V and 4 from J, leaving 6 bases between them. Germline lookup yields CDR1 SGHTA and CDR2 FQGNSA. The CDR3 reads CASSLTRYNEQFF. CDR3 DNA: TGTGCCAGCAGCTTAACGAGGTACAATGAGCAGTTCTTC.

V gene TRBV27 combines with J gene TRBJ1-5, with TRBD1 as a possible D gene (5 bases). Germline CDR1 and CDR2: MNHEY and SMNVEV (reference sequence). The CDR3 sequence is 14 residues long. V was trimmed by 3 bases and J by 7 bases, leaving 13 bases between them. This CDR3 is CASSLGGRQQPQHF. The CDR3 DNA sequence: TGTGCCAGCAGTTTGGGGGGTCGGCAACAGCCCCAGCATTTT.

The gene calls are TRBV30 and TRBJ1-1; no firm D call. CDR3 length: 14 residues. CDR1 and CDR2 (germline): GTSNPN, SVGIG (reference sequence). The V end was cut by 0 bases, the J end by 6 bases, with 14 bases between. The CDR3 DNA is TGTGCCTGGAGTGTAGGGAGGGTCGGCGCTGAAGCTTTCTTT. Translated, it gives CAWSVGRVGAEAFF.

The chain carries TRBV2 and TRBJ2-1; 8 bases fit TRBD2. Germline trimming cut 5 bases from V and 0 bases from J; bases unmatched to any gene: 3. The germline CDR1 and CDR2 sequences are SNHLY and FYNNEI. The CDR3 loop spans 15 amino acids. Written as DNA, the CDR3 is TGTGCCAGCAGTCCTAGCGGGTACTCCTACAATGAGCAGTTCTTC. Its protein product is CASSPSGYSYNEQFF.

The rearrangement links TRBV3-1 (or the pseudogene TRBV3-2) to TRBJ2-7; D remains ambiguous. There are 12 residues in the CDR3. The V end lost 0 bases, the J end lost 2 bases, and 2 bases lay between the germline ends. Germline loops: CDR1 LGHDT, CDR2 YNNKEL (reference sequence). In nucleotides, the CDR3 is TGTGCCAGCAGCCAAGAGGCCTACGAGCAGTACTTC. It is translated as CASSQEAYEQYF.

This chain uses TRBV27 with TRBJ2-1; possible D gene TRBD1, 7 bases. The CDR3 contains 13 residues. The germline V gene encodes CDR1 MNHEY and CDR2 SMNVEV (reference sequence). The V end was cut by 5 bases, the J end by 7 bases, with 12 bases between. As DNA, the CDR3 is TGTGCCAGCAGTACCAGGGGGGCGAATGAGCAGTTCTTC. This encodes CASSTRGANEQFF.

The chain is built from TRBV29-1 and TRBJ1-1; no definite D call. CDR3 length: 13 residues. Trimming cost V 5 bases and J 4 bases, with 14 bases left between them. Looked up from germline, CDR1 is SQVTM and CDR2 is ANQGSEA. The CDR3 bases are TGCAGCGTTTTTTCCCCCGGGTCCACTGAAGCTTTCTTT. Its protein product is CSVFSPGSTEAFF. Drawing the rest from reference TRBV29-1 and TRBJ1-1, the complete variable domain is SAVISQKPSRDICQRGTSLTIQCQVDSQVTMMFWYRQQPGQSLTLIATANQGSEATYESGFVIDKFPISRPNLTFSTLTVSNMSPEDSSIYLCSVFSPGSTEAFFGQGTRLTVV.

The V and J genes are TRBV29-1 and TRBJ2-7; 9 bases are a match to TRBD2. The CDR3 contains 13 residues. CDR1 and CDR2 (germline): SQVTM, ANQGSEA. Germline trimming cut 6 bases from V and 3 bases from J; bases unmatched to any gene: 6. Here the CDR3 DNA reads TGCAGCGTGGGGACTAGCCCAGTCTACGAGCAGTACTTC. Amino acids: CSVGTSPVYEQYF.

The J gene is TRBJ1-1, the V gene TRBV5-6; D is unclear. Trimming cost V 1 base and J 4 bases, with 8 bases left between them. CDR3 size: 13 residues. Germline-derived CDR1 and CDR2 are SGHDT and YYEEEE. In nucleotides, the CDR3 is TGTGCCAGCAGCTTGTGGCGAGGCACTGAAGCTTTCTTT. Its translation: CASSLWRGTEAFF.

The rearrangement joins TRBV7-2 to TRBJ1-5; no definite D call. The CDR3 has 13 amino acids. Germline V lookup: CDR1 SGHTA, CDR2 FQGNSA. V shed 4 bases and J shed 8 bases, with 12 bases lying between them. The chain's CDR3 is CASSSSSWEPQHF. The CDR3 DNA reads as TGTGCCAGCAGCTCCTCGTCGTGGGAGCCCCAGCATTTT. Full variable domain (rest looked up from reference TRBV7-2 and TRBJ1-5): GAGVSQSPSNKVTEKGKDVELRCDPISGHTALYWYRQSLGQGLEFLIYFQGNSAPDKSGLPSDRFSAERTGGSVSTLTIQRTQQEDSAVYLCASSSSSWEPQHFGDGTRLSIL.

CDR3: CASSPTDSNQPQHF. The CDR3 DNA is TGTGCCAGCTCACCTACAGATAGCAATCAGCCCCAGCATTTT. The chain has TRBV18 and TRBJ1-5, with unresolved D. This CDR3 is built from 14 residues. V shed 3 bases and J shed 0 bases, with 6 bases lying between them. Germline V gene sequence: CDR1 KGHSH, CDR2 LQKENI.

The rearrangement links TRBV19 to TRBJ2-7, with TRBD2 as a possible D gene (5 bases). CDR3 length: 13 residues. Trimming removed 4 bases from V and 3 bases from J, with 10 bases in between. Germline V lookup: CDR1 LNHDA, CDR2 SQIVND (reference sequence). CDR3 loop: CASSKAVSYEQYF. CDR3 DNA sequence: TGTGCCAGTAGTAAAGCGGTAAGCTACGAGCAGTACTTC.

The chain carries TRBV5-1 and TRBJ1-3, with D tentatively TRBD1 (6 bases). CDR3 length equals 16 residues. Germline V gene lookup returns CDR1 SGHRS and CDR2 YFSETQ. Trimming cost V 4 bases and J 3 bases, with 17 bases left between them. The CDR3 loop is CASSRTNRDRGNTIYF. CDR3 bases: TGCGCCAGCAGCCGAACAAACAGGGATCGTGGAAACACCATATATTTT.

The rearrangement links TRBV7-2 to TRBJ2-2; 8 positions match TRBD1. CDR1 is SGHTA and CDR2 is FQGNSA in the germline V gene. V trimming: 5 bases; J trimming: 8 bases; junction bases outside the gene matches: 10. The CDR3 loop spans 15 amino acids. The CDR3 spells CASSTRTGLGGELFF. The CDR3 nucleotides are TGTGCCAGCAGCACACGGACAGGGCTGGGGGGGGAGCTGTTTTTT.

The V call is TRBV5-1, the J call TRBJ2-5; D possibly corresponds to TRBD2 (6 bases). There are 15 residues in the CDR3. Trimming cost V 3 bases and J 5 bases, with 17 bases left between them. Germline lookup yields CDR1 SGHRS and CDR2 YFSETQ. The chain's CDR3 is CASSSLGGVRETQYF. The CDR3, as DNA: TGCGCCAGCAGCTCACTCGGGGGAGTGAGGGAGACCCAGTACTTC. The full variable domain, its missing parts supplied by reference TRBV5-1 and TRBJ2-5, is KAGVTQTPRYLIKTRGQQVTLSCSPISGHRSVSWYQQTPGQGLQFLFEYFSETQRNKGNFPGRFSGRQFSNSRSEMNVSTLELGDSALYLCASSSLGGVRETQYFGPGTRLLVL.

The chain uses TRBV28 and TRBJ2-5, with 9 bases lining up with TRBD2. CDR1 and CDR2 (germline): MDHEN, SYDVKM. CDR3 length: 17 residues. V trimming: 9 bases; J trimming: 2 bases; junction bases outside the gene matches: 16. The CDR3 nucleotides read TGTGCCAGTATATCGCCCCTTCCAGCGGGAGGACAAGAGACCCAGTACTTC. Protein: CASISPLPAGGQETQYF.

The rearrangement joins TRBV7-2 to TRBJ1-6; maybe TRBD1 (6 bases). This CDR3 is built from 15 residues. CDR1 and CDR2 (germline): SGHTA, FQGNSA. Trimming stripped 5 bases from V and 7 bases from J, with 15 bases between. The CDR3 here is CASSAGRGANSPLHF. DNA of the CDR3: TGTGCCAGCAGCGCAGGGAGGGGGGCGAATTCACCCCTCCACTTT.

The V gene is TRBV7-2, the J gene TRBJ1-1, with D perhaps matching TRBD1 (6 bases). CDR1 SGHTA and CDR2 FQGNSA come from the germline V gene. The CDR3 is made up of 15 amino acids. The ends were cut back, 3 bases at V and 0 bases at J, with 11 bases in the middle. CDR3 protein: CASSLTGAMNTEAFF. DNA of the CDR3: TGTGCCAGCAGCTTGACAGGCGCGATGAACACTGAAGCTTTCTTT.

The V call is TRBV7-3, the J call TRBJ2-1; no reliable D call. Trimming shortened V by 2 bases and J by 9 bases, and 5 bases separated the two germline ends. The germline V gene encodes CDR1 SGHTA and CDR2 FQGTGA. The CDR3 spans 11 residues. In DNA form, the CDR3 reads TGTGCCAGCAGCTTAGGTGGTGAGCAGTTCTTC. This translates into CASSLGGEQFF.

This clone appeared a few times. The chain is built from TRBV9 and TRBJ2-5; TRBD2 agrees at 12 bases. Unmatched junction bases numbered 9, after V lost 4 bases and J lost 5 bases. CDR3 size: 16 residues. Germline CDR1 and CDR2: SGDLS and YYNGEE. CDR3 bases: TGTGCCAGCAGCTTCGGACTAGCGGGATCAGGGGAGACCCAGTACTTC. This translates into CASSFGLAGSGETQYF.

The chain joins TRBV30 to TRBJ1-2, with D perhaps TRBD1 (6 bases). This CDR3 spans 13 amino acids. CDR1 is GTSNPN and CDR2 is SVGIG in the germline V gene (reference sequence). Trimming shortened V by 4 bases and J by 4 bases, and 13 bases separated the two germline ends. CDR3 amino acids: CAWTRDIRYGYTF. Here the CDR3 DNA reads TGTGCCTGGACCCGGGACATCCGCTATGGCTACACCTTC.

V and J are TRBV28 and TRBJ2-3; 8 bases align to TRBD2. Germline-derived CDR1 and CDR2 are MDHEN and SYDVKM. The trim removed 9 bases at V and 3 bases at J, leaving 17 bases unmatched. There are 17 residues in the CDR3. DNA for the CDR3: TGTGCCAGTTTCAATAGGGTCGGGAGGGCCCAGACAGATACGCAGTATTTT. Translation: CASFNRVGRAQTDTQYF.

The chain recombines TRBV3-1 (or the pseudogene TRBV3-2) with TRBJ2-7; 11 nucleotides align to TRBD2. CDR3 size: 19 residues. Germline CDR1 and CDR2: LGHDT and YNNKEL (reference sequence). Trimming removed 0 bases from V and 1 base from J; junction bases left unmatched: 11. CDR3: CASSQEGVRLAGRSYEQYF. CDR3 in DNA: TGTGCCAGCAGCCAAGAAGGGGTCAGACTAGCGGGGCGATCCTACGAGCAGTACTTC.

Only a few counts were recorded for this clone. This CDR3 is CAWSRRHASSGANVLTF. In DNA, the CDR3 is TGTGCCTGGAGTCGTAGGCACGCCAGCTCTGGGGCCAACGTCCTGACTTTC. The V gene is TRBV30, the J gene TRBJ2-6; D gene unclear. The germline gives CDR1 GTSNPN, CDR2 SVGIG (reference sequence). The CDR3 is made up of 17 amino acids. V lost 2 bases and J 0 bases, leaving 14 bases between the germline ends.

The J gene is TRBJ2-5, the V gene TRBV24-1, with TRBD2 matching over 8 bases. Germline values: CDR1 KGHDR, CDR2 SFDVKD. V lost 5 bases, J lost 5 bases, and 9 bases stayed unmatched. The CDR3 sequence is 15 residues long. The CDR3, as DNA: TGTGCCACCAGTGGAGCGGGAGTTTTTCGGGAGACCCAGTACTTC. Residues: CATSGAGVFRETQYF.

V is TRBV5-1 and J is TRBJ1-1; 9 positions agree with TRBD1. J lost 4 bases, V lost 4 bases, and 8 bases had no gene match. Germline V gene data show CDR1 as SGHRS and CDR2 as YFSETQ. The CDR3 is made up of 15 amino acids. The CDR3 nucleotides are TGCGCCAGCAGCACCGGACAGGGGTCGGGCACTGAAGCTTTCTTT. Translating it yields CASSTGQGSGTEAFF.

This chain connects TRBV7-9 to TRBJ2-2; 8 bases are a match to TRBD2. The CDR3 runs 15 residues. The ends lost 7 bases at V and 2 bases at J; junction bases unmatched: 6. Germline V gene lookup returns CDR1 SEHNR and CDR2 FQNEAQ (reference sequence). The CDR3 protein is CASNIAGRNTGELFF. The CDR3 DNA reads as TGTGCCAGCAATATAGCGGGAAGAAACACCGGGGAGCTGTTTTTT.

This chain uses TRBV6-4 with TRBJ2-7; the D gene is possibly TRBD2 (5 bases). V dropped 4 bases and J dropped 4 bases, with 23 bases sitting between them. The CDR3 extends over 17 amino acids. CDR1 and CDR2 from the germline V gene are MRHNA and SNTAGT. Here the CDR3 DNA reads TGTGCCAGCAGTGGAGGGTCAAGACGGGGTAAAAAATACGAGCAGTACTTC. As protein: CASSGGSRRGKKYEQYF.

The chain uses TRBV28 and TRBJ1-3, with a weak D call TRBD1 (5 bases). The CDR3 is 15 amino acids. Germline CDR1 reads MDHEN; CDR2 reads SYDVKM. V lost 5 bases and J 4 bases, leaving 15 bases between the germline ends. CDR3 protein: CASSRRGAEGNTIYF. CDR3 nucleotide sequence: TGTGCCAGCAGTAGACGAGGGGCTGAAGGAAACACCATATATTTT.